In this sample, the clone carrying this T cell receptor (beta chain) turned up once. The antigen remains undetermined. This CDR3 has 14 residues. V shed 3 bases and J shed 0 bases, with 6 bases lying between them. Looked up from germline, CDR1 is SGHDN and CDR2 is FVKESK. Per sorted-subset replicate PCR, input was roughly 200 ng DNA, representing about 32,000 T cell genomes. The assay was immunoSEQ multiplex PCR, and TCRdb's table has in-frame clones only and misses some. The sample holds 650,000 to 800,000 clones, roughly nine tenths seen once. The data were taken from a study of shared clonotypes between healthy human individuals. For the study at large: Each donor had three CD4 naive, three CD4 memory, two CD8 naive and one CD8 memory plate. Study-level points and caveats: Lower generation probabilities were found for non-shared clonotypes than for those shared by all four donors.

Only CD45RO-negative cells positively selected for CCR7 counted as naive CD8 cells, so terminally differentiated effector memory CD45RA+ cells were excluded. Adult Caucasians living in Nashville, Tennessee made up all of the donors. The origin of this receptor is a man aged 30 to 45 in good health. Sequenced: naive CD8+ T cells sorted from blood. The V gene is TRBV14, the J gene TRBJ1-3; possible D gene TRBD1, 6 bases. In nucleotides, the CDR3 is TGTGCCAGCAGCCACAGGGGCTCTGGAAACACCATATATTTT. It translates to CASSHRGSGNTIYF. Combining the CDR3 with reference TRBV14 and TRBJ1-3 gives the whole variable domain EAGVTQFPSHSVIEKGQTVTLRCDPISGHDNLYWYRRVMGKEIKFLLHFVKESKQDESGMPNNRFLAERTGGTYSTLKVQPAELEDSGVYFCASSHRGSGNTIYFGEGSWLTVV.